The next 7 T cell receptor beta chains were all read from a single sample in a study of shared clonotypes between healthy human individuals (TCRdb year 2020). Library prep was done by the immunoSEQ multiplex PCR assay. Here the immuneACCESS table is served through TCRdb, limited to in-frame sequences with V and J called. Missing clones are a known gap in these copies; in checked studies unresolved V genes cover under half, and the rest lacks a known reason. This sample lists roughly 1,500,000 clones; approximately 98% were detected once. About 0.45% of the sample comes from the top ten. Sequenced: naive CD4+ T cells sorted from blood. Reading the label with the study, this specimen's cell subset or site is: CD45RA+ positively selected. These receptors were collected from a man aged 25-45 years in good health.

The chain employs TRBV5-4 and TRBJ2-5; no clear D gene. The CDR3 sequence is 13 residues long. CDR1 is SGHNT, CDR2 YYREEE, per germline (reference sequence). The germline V and J ends were trimmed by 3 bases and 1 base, with 7 bases remaining between them. In nucleotides, the CDR3 is TGTGCCAGCAGCTCGAGAAGCCAAGAGACCCAGTACTTC. Translating it yields CASSSRSQETQYF.

This clone has only one observation. V usage is TRBV28 and J usage is TRBJ2-7, with a tentative D call TRBD2 (5 bases). Germline V gene lookup returns CDR1 MDHEN and CDR2 SYDVKM. Trimming pared 5 bases from V and 4 bases from J, leaving 12 bases between. The CDR3 loop spans 13 amino acids. CDR3 coding DNA: TGTGCCAGCAGTCTCCCGGGAAGATACGAGCAGTACTTC. This encodes CASSLPGRYEQYF. Drawing the rest from reference TRBV28 and TRBJ2-7, the complete variable domain is DVKVTQSSRYLVKRTGEKVFLECVQDMDHENMFWYRQDPGLGLRLIYFSYDVKMKEKGDIPEGYSVSREKKERFSLILESASTNQTSMYLCASSLPGRYEQYFGPGTRLTVT.

V is TRBV6-5 and J is TRBJ1-2; D unclear. Germline V CDR1 and CDR2: MNHEY, SVGAGI. V gave up 5 bases and J gave up 5 bases, with 12 bases separating them. The CDR3 totals 13 residues. The CDR3 DNA is TGTGCCAGCAGTCCGGAGATTCGGTATGGCTACACCTTC. Amino acid sequence: CASSPEIRYGYTF.

V is TRBV5-1 and J is TRBJ1-1, with D possibly being TRBD1 (5 bases). Germline CDR1 and CDR2: SGHRS and YFSETQ. This CDR3 has 14 residues. Trimming stripped 6 bases from V and 3 bases from J, with 15 bases between. The CDR3 coding sequence is TGCGCCAGCACCCTGGGGGGAATCGACACTGAAGCTTTCTTT. Amino acids: CASTLGGIDTEAFF. The full variable domain, with the rest looked up from reference TRBV5-1 and TRBJ1-1, is KAGVTQTPRYLIKTRGQQVTLSCSPISGHRSVSWYQQTPGQGLQFLFEYFSETQRNKGNFPGRFSGRQFSNSRSEMNVSTLELGDSALYLCASTLGGIDTEAFFGQGTRLTVV.

The rearrangement links TRBV28 to TRBJ1-2; D is possibly TRBD1 (5 bases). Trimming removed 10 bases at V and 8 bases at J, with 14 bases between. The CDR3 has 11 residues. CDR1 is MDHEN and CDR2 is SYDVKM in the germline V gene. Here the CDR3 DNA reads TGTGCCACCAGAGGGACCCGCGGCTACACCTTC. Translated, it gives CATRGTRGYTF.

In this sample, this clone turned up once. The chain combines TRBV11-1 with TRBJ1-1, with D perhaps TRBD1 (5 bases). The ends were cut back, 0 bases at V and 7 bases at J, with 12 bases in the middle. CDR1 SGHAT and CDR2 FQDESV come from the germline V gene (reference sequence). This CDR3 has 14 amino acids. The CDR3 loop is CASSLALDTLEAFF. In DNA form, the CDR3 reads TGTGCCAGCAGCTTAGCTTTGGACACCCTTGAAGCTTTCTTT.

This chain links TRBV4-1 with TRBJ2-3; D is perhaps TRBD2 (5 bases). The germline CDR1 and CDR2 sequences are MGHRA and YSYEKL. The CDR3 loop spans 15 amino acids. The V end lost 0 bases, the J end lost 4 bases, and 11 bases lay between the germline ends. CDR3 in amino acids: CASSQDGKPPDTQYF. The CDR3 bases are TGCGCCAGCAGCCAAGACGGGAAGCCTCCAGATACGCAGTATTTT.